The 10 T cell receptor beta chains presented below share a single source sample, sequenced in a study of cytomegalovirus exposure and HLA in healthy donors. The PCR employed 60 Vbeta primers together with 13 Jbeta primers. TCRdb's copy holds only in-frame clones and misses some; the assay was immunoSEQ multiplex PCR. The repertoire includes about 130,000 clones, 65% to 90% of them detected once, and less than 1.5% sits in the top ten. The sample comprised PBMCs. These receptors came from a girl aged 2 to 10 in good health and CMV-seronegative.

This clone showed up just a few times. CDR3 coding DNA: TGTGCCAGCAGGGGACAGCACGGTCAGCCCCAGCATTTT. Protein sequence: CASRGQHGQPQHF. V and J are TRBV2 and TRBJ1-5; 7 bases match TRBD1. The length of the CDR3 is 13 residues. CDR1 and CDR2 (germline): SNHLY, FYNNEI. Germline trimming cut 6 bases from V and 6 bases from J; bases unmatched to any gene: 5.

The chain recombines TRBV29-1 with TRBJ2-7; the match to TRBD1 covers 9 bases. Germline-derived CDR1 and CDR2 are SQVTM and ANQGSEA. Trimming removed 4 bases from V and 2 bases from J; junction bases left unmatched: 6. The CDR3 is made up of 14 amino acids. In DNA, the CDR3 is TGCAGCGTTGCCGAGGACAGGGGCCCCTACGAGCAGTACTTC. Translation gives CSVAEDRGPYEQYF.

This sequence joins TRBV27 and TRBJ1-3; D not certain. Per the germline V gene, CDR1 is MNHEY and CDR2 is SMNVEV (reference sequence). The CDR3 sequence is 18 residues long. V shed 0 bases and J shed 0 bases, with 15 bases lying between them. Written as DNA, the CDR3 is TGTGCCAGCAGTTTATCAGTGACGGAGTATTTCTCTGGAAACACCATATATTTT. Translating gives CASSLSVTEYFSGNTIYF.

The chain recombines TRBV11-3 with TRBJ2-1; a possible D gene is TRBD1 (5 bases). This CDR3 has 11 amino acids. Germline V lookup: CDR1 SGHNT, CDR2 YENEEA. Trimming stripped 1 base from V and 10 bases from J, with 5 bases between. The CDR3 here is CASSLGQEQFF. The CDR3 DNA reads as TGTGCCAGCAGCTTAGGACAGGAGCAGTTCTTC.

The V gene is TRBV9, the J gene TRBJ2-2; 7 nucleotides align to TRBD2. This CDR3 has 15 amino acids. Looked up from germline, CDR1 is SGDLS and CDR2 is YYNGEE. With V trimmed by 10 bases and J by 3 bases, 12 bases remained unmatched. CDR3 bases: TGTGCCCTTCCTGAGGGACTACCCTACACCGGGGAGCTGTTTTTT. This translates into CALPEGLPYTGELFF.

This chain joins TRBV7-2 and TRBJ1-1; D remains unclear. There are 14 residues in the CDR3. Per the germline V gene, CDR1 is SGHTA and CDR2 is FQGNSA. V lost 5 bases and J lost 7, with 17 bases in between. In DNA, the CDR3 is TGTGCCAGCAGCACTATCACCAGTCTCCTTGAAGCTTTCTTT. Translated: CASSTITSLLEAFF. Filled out from reference TRBV7-2 and TRBJ1-1, the complete variable domain reads GAGVSQSPSNKVTEKGKDVELRCDPISGHTALYWYRQSLGQGLEFLIYFQGNSAPDKSGLPSDRFSAERTGGSVSTLTIQRTQQEDSAVYLCASSTITSLLEAFFGQGTRLTVV.

The gene calls are TRBV6-5 and TRBJ2-1, with D possibly TRBD1 on 6 matching bases. The length of the CDR3 is 14 residues. The V end lost 2 bases, the J end lost 3 bases, and 8 bases lay between the germline ends. The germline V gene has CDR1 MNHEY and CDR2 SVGAGI. The CDR3, as DNA: TGTGCCAGCAGTTACAAGGACAGCTACAATGAGCAGTTCTTC. This encodes CASSYKDSYNEQFF.

As for this clone: Within the sample, other DNA sequences also encode this same CDR3. The chain is built from TRBV7-6 and TRBJ1-4, with D possibly matching TRBD1 (5 bases). Germline lookup yields CDR1 SGHVS and CDR2 FNYEAQ. There are 15 residues in the CDR3. The V end lost 5 bases, the J end lost 7 bases, and 17 bases lay between the germline ends. In nucleotides, the CDR3 is TGTGCCAGCAGCCCCTTTGGGACGGGGGGTGAAAAACTGTTTTTT. Translated, it gives CASSPFGTGGEKLFF.

V usage is TRBV7-8 and J usage is TRBJ2-2; the D gene is possibly TRBD2 (6 bases). V lost 5 bases to trimming and J lost 8 bases, with 15 bases between them. From germline, CDR1 is SGHVS and CDR2 FQNEAQ. The CDR3 contains 14 residues. CDR3 DNA: TGTGCCAGCAGCAACACGCCCGGGGGAGGGGAGCTGTTTTTT. This translates into CASSNTPGGGELFF.

The V call is TRBV7-3, the J call TRBJ2-7; possibly TRBD1 for D (6 bases). This CDR3 has 14 residues. Germline V CDR1 and CDR2: SGHTA, FQGTGA. The V gene lost 5 bases and the J gene lost 3 bases, with 14 bases spanning the gap. CDR3 amino acids: CASSHRDISYEQYF. CDR3 coding DNA: TGTGCCAGCAGCCACAGGGACATCAGCTACGAGCAGTACTTC.